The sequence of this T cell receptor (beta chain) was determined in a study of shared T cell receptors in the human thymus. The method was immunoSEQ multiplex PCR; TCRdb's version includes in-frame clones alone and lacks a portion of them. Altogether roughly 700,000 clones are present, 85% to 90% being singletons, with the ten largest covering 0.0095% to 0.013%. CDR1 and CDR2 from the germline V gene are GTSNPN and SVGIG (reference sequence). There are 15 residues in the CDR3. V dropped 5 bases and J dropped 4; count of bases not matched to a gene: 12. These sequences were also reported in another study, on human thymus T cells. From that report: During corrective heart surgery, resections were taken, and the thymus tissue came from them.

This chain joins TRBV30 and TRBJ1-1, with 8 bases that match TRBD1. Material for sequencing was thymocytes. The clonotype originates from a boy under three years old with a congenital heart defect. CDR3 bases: TGTGCCTGGGTAGGGACAGGCGGAGTTAGCACTGAAGCTTTCTTT. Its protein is CAWVGTGGVSTEAFF.